This TCR beta chain was obtained from a study of T cells of healthy individuals. Ten or more counts support this clonotype. Via MiXCR, TCRdb re-called the 5' RACE reads, giving one row per CDR3 protein. Of fewer than 90,000 distinct CDR3 sequences listed, 4% to 5.5% are singletons. Deletions cut 3 bases from V and 0 bases from J, with 12 bases between. The germline CDR1 and CDR2 sequences are LNHDA and SQIVND (reference sequence). The CDR3 consists of 16 residues. The receptor was isolated from a female donor in good health. The genes are TRBV19 and TRBJ1-5, with D unclear. In DNA, the CDR3 is TGTGCCAGTAGTATTTTTATCCTGCATAGCAATCAGCCCCAGCATTTT. Translation gives CASSIFILHSNQPQHF.